A selection of T cell receptor beta chains follows, all from one sample in a study of blood T cell repertoires in COVID-19. Assay: immunoSEQ multiplex PCR; the TCRdb copy retains only in-frame clones and omits some. The sample includes around 300,000 clones, around nine tenths seen only once; the top ten take approximately 6%. The sequencing sample was made of PBMCs or T cells enriched from blood (not recorded which). These TCRs come from a woman in her 40s who had recovered from COVID-19. Both conserved end residues are part of each CDR3. The D gene is left open where the match is weak. Expanded clones get a size class; other rows say once, few or many, or leave the size out.

V: TRBV30
D: NA
size: NA
J: TRBJ1-2
DNA: TGTGCCCGCCGCGTGGGAGTGGACTATGGCTACACCTTC
CDR3: CARRVGVDYGYTF

V: TRBV9
D: TRBD1
size: NA
J: TRBJ2-1
DNA: TGTGCCAGCAGCCCCAGACAGGGGAGGAATTACAATGAGCAGTTCTTC
CDR3: CASSPRQGRNYNEQFF

V: TRBV4-3
D: NA
size: once
J: TRBJ2-3
DNA: TGCGCCAGCAGCCCCCCCCGACTAGTTTTGGTCACAGATACGCAGTATTTT
CDR3: CASSPPRLVLVTDTQYF

V: TRBV3-1/TRBV3-2
D: NA
size: NA
J: TRBJ2-7
DNA: TGTGCCAGCAGCCAAGATCTTTTCGAGCAGTACTTC
CDR3: CASSQDLFEQYF

V: TRBV7-8
D: TRBD1
size: few
J: TRBJ2-7
DNA: TGTGCCAGCAGCCAACAGACAGGGACGAGCTCCTACGAGCAGTACTTC
CDR3: CASSQQTGTSSYEQYF

V: TRBV7-2
D: NA
size: NA
J: TRBJ2-4
DNA: TGTGCCAGCAGCTTATCCCCAGGGGAGCCCAAAAACATTCAGTACTTC
CDR3: CASSLSPGEPKNIQYF

V: TRBV4-3
D: NA
size: NA
J: TRBJ1-1
DNA: TGCGCCAGCAGTCAATCGGACTGGGCCGAAGCTTTCTTT
CDR3: CASSQSDWAEAFF

V: TRBV28
D: TRBD1
size: NA
J: TRBJ2-2
DNA: TGTGCCAGCAGACGGGACAGGGCGAACACCGGGGAGCTGTTTTTT
CDR3: CASRRDRANTGELFF

V: TRBV3-1/TRBV3-2
D: TRBD1
size: NA
J: TRBJ2-3
DNA: TGTGCCAGCACGGGCGGGCCGGACACAGGGGCAGATACGCAGTATTTT
CDR3: CASTGGPDTGADTQYF

V: TRBV9
D: TRBD1
size: NA
J: TRBJ1-6
DNA: TGTGCCAGCAGCAGTGACAGGGGGCCTTCACCCCTCCACTTT
CDR3: CASSSDRGPSPLHF

V: TRBV19
D: TRBD1
size: NA
J: TRBJ2-5
DNA: TGTGCCAGTAGTAGCACCGGGACAGGGGCAGGGACCCAGTACTTC
CDR3: CASSSTGTGAGTQYF

V: TRBV7-6
D: NA
size: NA
J: TRBJ1-4
DNA: TGTGCCAGCAGCTTAGCTAATTTAGCGGGTGAAAAACTGTTTTTT
CDR3: CASSLANLAGEKLFF

V: TRBV30
D: NA
size: NA
J: TRBJ1-5
DNA: TGTGCCTGGAGTGTTCAGGGGTTTAGCAATCAGCCCCAGCATTTT
CDR3: CAWSVQGFSNQPQHF

V: TRBV18
D: TRBD1
size: few
J: TRBJ1-5
DNA: TGTGCCAGCTCACTTGCCGACAGGGAAGGGCAGCCCCAGCATTTT
CDR3: CASSLADREGQPQHF

V: TRBV6-6
D: NA
size: few
J: TRBJ2-7
DNA: TGTGCCAGCAGCCCTACACGGAGCTCTAACGAGCAGTACTTC
CDR3: CASSPTRSSNEQYF

V: TRBV7-2
D: TRBD2
size: NA
J: TRBJ2-1
DNA: TGTGCCAGCAGCTCTAGCGGGAGGACCTCCTACAATGAGCAGTTCTTC
CDR3: CASSSSGRTSYNEQFF

V: TRBV28
D: NA
size: NA
J: TRBJ1-4
DNA: TGTGCCAGCGGAAGGCCGGTGACAGTGGATCTGTTTTTT
CDR3: CASGRPVTVDLFF

V: TRBV5-8
D: TRBD2
size: NA
J: TRBJ2-7
DNA: TGTGCCAGCAGCGACTCGACTAGCGCCTACGAGCAGTACTTC
CDR3: CASSDSTSAYEQYF

V: TRBV19
D: TRBD2
size: NA
J: TRBJ2-2
DNA: TGTGCCAGTAGTACCTCCGCGGGAGCGCGGACCGGGGAGCTGTTTTTT
CDR3: CASSTSAGARTGELFF

V: TRBV6-2/TRBV6-3
D: NA
size: NA
J: TRBJ2-7
DNA: TGTGCCAGCAGTCACAAACAGTTCTACGAGCAGTACTTC
CDR3: CASSHKQFYEQYF

V: TRBV6-6
D: TRBD1
size: NA
J: TRBJ1-1
DNA: TGTGCCAGCAGTTCCGGGACAGGGCTTGAAGCTTTCTTT
CDR3: CASSSGTGLEAFF

V: TRBV20-1
D: NA
size: NA
J: TRBJ2-1
DNA: TGCAGTGCGGACGCAGGGTACCGGTTCTTC
CDR3: CSADAGYRFF

V: TRBV21-1
D: NA
size: NA
J: TRBJ2-4
DNA: TGTGCCAGCAGCCCTCCGGGACAGGGGGCTTGGGCCAAAAACATTCAGTACTTC
CDR3: CASSPPGQGAWAKNIQYF

V: TRBV6-5
D: NA
size: NA
J: TRBJ1-1
DNA: TGTGCCAGCAGTTCGGCCGGGGGCACTGAAGCTTTCTTT
CDR3: CASSSAGGTEAFF

V: TRBV5-5
D: TRBD1
size: NA
J: TRBJ2-7
DNA: TGTGCCAGCCAAACCCAAGTCCACCACCGGGACAGGGAAGACGAGCAGTACTTC
CDR3: CASQTQVHHRDREDEQYF

V: TRBV7-9
D: NA
size: NA
J: TRBJ1-4
DNA: TGTGCCAGCAGCTCGGACGGGGGGCCTAATGAAAAACTGTTTTTT
CDR3: CASSSDGGPNEKLFF

V: TRBV4-1
D: TRBD1
size: NA
J: TRBJ2-2
DNA: TGCGCCAGCAGCCTTATAGACAGGGACACCGGGGAGCTGTTTTTT
CDR3: CASSLIDRDTGELFF

V: TRBV9
D: TRBD2
size: NA
J: TRBJ2-5
DNA: TGTGCCAGCAGGACTAGCGGGAGGGCCAAAGAGACCCAGTACTTC
CDR3: CASRTSGRAKETQYF

V: TRBV10-3
D: NA
size: NA
J: TRBJ1-6
DNA: TGTGCCATCAGAGACACAGGGTGGCCCTCTGGTTCACCCCTCCACTTT
CDR3: CAIRDTGWPSGSPLHF

V: TRBV10-1
D: NA
size: NA
J: TRBJ1-6
DNA: TGCGCCAGCAGTGAGTCAGGGAGGGATTCACCCCTCCACTTT
CDR3: CASSESGRDSPLHF

V: TRBV7-8
D: NA
size: few
J: TRBJ2-3
DNA: TGTGCCAGCAGCTTATGGGGGTCGGGGGCAGATACGCAGTATTTT
CDR3: CASSLWGSGADTQYF

V: TRBV10-1
D: NA
size: NA
J: TRBJ2-1
DNA: TGCGCCAGCAGCCGGGGGAATGAGCAGTTCTTC
CDR3: CASSRGNEQFF

V: TRBV5-6
D: TRBD1
size: NA
J: TRBJ2-7
DNA: TGTGCCAGCGTTCAGGGGGCTTTGGGCGAGCAGTACTTC
CDR3: CASVQGALGEQYF

V: TRBV2
D: NA
size: NA
J: TRBJ1-1
DNA: TGTGCCAGCAGTGTCGGGGGGGTGACTGAAGCTTTCTTT
CDR3: CASSVGGVTEAFF

V: TRBV27
D: NA
size: NA
J: TRBJ2-7
DNA: TGTGCCAGCAGATCAATTGGGGGGTTGGCCTACGAGCAGTACTTC
CDR3: CASRSIGGLAYEQYF

V: TRBV7-9
D: NA
size: NA
J: TRBJ1-4
DNA: TGTGCCAGCAGCTCCCGTTCTCTCCAAGGTGGGGCGGAAGAAAAACTGTTTTTT
CDR3: CASSSRSLQGGAEEKLFF

V: TRBV11-2
D: TRBD2
size: NA
J: TRBJ2-1
DNA: TGTGCCAGCAGCTTATGGACTAGCGGGGGGAGCTCCTACAATGAGCAGTTCTTC
CDR3: CASSLWTSGGSSYNEQFF

V: TRBV4-3
D: NA
size: once
J: TRBJ2-1
DNA: TGCGCCAGCAGCCAAAGAGGGAGCGTAGAGAGCTCCTACAATGAGCAGTTCTTC
CDR3: CASSQRGSVESSYNEQFF

V: TRBV6-5
D: NA
size: few
J: TRBJ1-2
DNA: TGTGCCAGCAGTACGTACAGTACACCTAACTATGGCTACACCTTC
CDR3: CASSTYSTPNYGYTF

V: TRBV5-1
D: TRBD2
size: NA
J: TRBJ2-1
DNA: TGCGCCAGCAGCCCTCTCACCGGGACTAGCGGCAGGGATGAGCAGTTCTTC
CDR3: CASSPLTGTSGRDEQFF

V: TRBV7-2
D: NA
size: NA
J: TRBJ2-3
DNA: TGTGCCAGCAGCGTTAGCGGTGCTAGCACAGATACGCAGTATTTT
CDR3: CASSVSGASTDTQYF

V: TRBV7-9
D: TRBD2
size: NA
J: TRBJ2-1
DNA: TGTGCCAGCAGCACACCCACGATAGCGGGAGAGTCCTACAATGAGCAGTTCTTC
CDR3: CASSTPTIAGESYNEQFF

V: TRBV4-3
D: NA
size: NA
J: TRBJ1-3
DNA: TGCGCCAGCAGCCAAGAAATTGCGAGAGGCCGGAATTTTTATTTT
CDR3: CASSQEIARGRNFYF

V: TRBV11-3
D: TRBD2
size: NA
J: TRBJ2-5
DNA: TGTGCCAGCAGCCCCGGACTAGCTGCTGGGGAGACCCAGTACTTC
CDR3: CASSPGLAAGETQYF

V: TRBV2
D: TRBD1
size: NA
J: TRBJ1-1
DNA: TGTGCCAGCAGCGGGGACAGGGGTAATGCTGAAGCTTTCTTT
CDR3: CASSGDRGNAEAFF

V: TRBV28
D: TRBD1
size: NA
J: TRBJ2-7
DNA: TGTGCCAGCAGATCTGCCGGGACAGGGTACCACGAGCAGTACTTC
CDR3: CASRSAGTGYHEQYF

V: TRBV5-1
D: NA
size: many
J: TRBJ2-6
DNA: TGCGCCAGCAGGCCAGTGGTTGCTGGGGCCAACGTCCTGACTTTC
CDR3: CASRPVVAGANVLTF

V: TRBV2
D: TRBD2
size: NA
J: TRBJ2-2
DNA: TGTGCCAGCAGTGCCTCAGGACTAGCGGGATCGAACACCGGGGAGCTGTTTTTT
CDR3: CASSASGLAGSNTGELFF

V: TRBV28
D: NA
size: NA
J: TRBJ1-1
DNA: TGTGCCAGCACTTTTGGACAGATGAACACTGAAGCTTTCTTT
CDR3: CASTFGQMNTEAFF

V: TRBV18
D: TRBD2
size: NA
J: TRBJ2-1
DNA: TGTGCCAGCTCACGAGGACTAGCGGCCTACAATGAGCAGTTCTTC
CDR3: CASSRGLAAYNEQFF

V: TRBV19
D: NA
size: few
J: TRBJ2-6
DNA: TGTGCCAGTAGACGGACTGGCGGGGCCAACGTCCTGACTTTC
CDR3: CASRRTGGANVLTF

V: TRBV28
D: TRBD1
size: NA
J: TRBJ2-1
DNA: TGTGCCAGCAGCATCCAGGGGGCTGTCTACAATGAGCAGTTCTTC
CDR3: CASSIQGAVYNEQFF

V: TRBV25-1
D: TRBD1
size: once
J: TRBJ1-5
DNA: TGTGCCAGCACCCCTTTCGGGAGGACAGGGTACAATCAGCCCCAGCATTTT
CDR3: CASTPFGRTGYNQPQHF

V: TRBV7-3
D: TRBD1
size: few
J: TRBJ1-1
DNA: TGTGCCAGCAGCCCTGGGACAGGGGGTGATGAAGCTTTCTTT
CDR3: CASSPGTGGDEAFF

V: TRBV14
D: NA
size: few
J: TRBJ2-7
DNA: TGTGCCAGCAGCCAGTTCGAATTCCGTAGCTCCTACGAGCAGTACTTC
CDR3: CASSQFEFRSSYEQYF

V: TRBV28
D: NA
size: NA
J: TRBJ1-6
DNA: TGTGCCAGCAGTTCAAGCTGGACAGTTTATAATTCACCCCTCCACTTT
CDR3: CASSSSWTVYNSPLHF

V: TRBV7-2
D: NA
size: NA
J: TRBJ2-5
DNA: TGTGCCAGCAGCCCCAGCGGTACCGTACCTCAAGAGACCCAGTACTTC
CDR3: CASSPSGTVPQETQYF